This T cell receptor (beta chain) was found in a study of PD-L1 blockade in urothelial cancer. Study as a whole: Beginning in about 2014, patients received atezolizumab, given as 1,200 mg intravenously every 3 weeks. About nine tenths of the roughly 29 patients comprised males who had bladder-origin urothelial cancer.

The study, taken as a whole, reports: By 3 weeks, tumor-associated blood clones had expanded more in durable-benefit patients.

Clones were sequenced by immunoSEQ multiplex PCR, and TCRdb holds only the in-frame ones, with some missing. The sample records 30,000 to 40,000 clones, over 70% being singletons. As concerns this clone: Its antigen remains unidentified.

Regarding time point: pretreatment peripheral blood. The input for sequencing was PBMCs, taken around atezolizumab (anti-PD-L1) treatment. This TCR was recovered from a man in his sixties with urothelial cancer.

CDR3 nucleotides: TGCGCCAGCAGCGTCGGGGGGGGCGATCAGCCCCAGCATTTT. As protein: CASSVGGGDQPQHF. The chain uses TRBV5-1 and TRBJ1-5; perhaps TRBD1 as D (6 bases). The CDR3 has 14 amino acids. V lost 4 bases to trimming and J lost 5 bases, with 13 bases between them. Germline V gene sequence: CDR1 SGHRS, CDR2 YFSETQ. Together with reference TRBV5-1 and TRBJ1-5, the CDR3 gives the full variable domain: KAGVTQTPRYLIKTRGQQVTLSCSPISGHRSVSWYQQTPGQGLQFLFEYFSETQRNKGNFPGRFSGRQFSNSRSEMNVSTLELGDSALYLCASSVGGGDQPQHFGDGTRLSIL.